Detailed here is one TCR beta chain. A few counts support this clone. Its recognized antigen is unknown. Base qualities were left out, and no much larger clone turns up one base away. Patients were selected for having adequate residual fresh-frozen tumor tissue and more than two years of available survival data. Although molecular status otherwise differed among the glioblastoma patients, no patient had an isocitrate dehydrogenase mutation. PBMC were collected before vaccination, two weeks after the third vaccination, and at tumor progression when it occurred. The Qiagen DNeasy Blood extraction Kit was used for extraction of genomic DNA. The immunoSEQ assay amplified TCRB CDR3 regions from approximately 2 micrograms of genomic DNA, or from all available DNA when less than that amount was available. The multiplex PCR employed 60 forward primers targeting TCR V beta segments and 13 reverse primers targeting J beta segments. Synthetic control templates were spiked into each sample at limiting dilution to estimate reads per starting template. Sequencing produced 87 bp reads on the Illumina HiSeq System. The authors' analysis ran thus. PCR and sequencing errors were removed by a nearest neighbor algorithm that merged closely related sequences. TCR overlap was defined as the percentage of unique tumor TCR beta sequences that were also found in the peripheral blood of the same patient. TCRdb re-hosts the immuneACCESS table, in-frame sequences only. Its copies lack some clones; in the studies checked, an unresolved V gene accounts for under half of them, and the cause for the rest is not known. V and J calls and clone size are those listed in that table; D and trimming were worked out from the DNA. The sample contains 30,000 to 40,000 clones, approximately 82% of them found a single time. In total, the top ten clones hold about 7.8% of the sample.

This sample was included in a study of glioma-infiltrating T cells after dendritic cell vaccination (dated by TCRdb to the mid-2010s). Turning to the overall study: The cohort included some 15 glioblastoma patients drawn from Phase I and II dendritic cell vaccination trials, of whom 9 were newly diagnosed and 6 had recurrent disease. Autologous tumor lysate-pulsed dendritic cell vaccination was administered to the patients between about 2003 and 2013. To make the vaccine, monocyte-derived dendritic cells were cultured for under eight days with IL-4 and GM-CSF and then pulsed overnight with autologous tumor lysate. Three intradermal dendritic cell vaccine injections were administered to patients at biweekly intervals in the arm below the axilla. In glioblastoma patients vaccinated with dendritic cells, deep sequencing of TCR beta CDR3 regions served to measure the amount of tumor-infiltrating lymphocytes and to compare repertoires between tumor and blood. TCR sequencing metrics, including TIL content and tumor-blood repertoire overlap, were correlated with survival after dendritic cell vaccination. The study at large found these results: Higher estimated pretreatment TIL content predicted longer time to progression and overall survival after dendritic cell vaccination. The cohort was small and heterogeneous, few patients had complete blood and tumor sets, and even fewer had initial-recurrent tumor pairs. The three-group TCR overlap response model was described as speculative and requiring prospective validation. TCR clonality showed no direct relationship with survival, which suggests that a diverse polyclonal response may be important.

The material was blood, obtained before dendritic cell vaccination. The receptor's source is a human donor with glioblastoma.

The DNA reads as follows: TGTGCCAGTAATCTACAACCTAGCGGGGCCTTTTCGGAGCAGTTCTTC. It translates to CASNLQPSGAFSEQFF. The chain was built from TRBV19 and TRBJ2-1; 9 central bases correspond to TRBD2. From the cysteine up to the phenylalanine, the CDR3 has a length of 16 residues. Just CDR3 DNA is preserved here, 48 bases in frame from base 1. Trimming takes 7 bases off V and 10 bases off J; junction bases not matched to a gene: 17. Sequences LNHDA (CDR1) and SQIVND (CDR2) are obtained from the germline V gene (reference sequence).